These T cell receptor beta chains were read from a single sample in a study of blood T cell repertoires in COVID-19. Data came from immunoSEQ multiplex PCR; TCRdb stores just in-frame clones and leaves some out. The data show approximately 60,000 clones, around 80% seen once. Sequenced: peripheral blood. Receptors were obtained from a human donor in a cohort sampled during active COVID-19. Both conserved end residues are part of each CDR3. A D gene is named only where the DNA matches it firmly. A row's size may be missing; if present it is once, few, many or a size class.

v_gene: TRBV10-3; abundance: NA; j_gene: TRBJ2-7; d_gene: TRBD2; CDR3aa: CAINNSGDYEQYF; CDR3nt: TGTGCCATCAATAATAGCGGGGACTACGAGCAGTACTTC
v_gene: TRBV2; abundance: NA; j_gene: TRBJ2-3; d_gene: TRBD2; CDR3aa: CASSISGEGDTQYF; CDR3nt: TGTGCCAGCAGTATCAGTGGGGAGGGGGATACGCAGTATTTT
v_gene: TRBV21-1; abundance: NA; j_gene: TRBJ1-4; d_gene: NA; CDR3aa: CASSLDHQTGSTNEKLFF; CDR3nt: TGTGCCAGCAGCTTAGACCACCAAACAGGGTCCACTAATGAAAAACTGTTTTTT
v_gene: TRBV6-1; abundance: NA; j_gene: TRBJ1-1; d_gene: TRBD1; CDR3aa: CASSEGRGSEAFF; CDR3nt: TGTGCCAGCAGTGAAGGCAGGGGGTCTGAAGCTTTCTTT
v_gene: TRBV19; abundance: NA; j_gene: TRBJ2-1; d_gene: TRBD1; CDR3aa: CASKVAGTGGNEQFF; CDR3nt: TGTGCCAGTAAGGTAGCCGGGACAGGGGGCAATGAGCAGTTCTTC
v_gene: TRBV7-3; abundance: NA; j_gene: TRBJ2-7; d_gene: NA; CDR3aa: CASSLFGGPDYEQYF; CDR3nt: TGTGCCAGCAGCTTATTTGGAGGGCCCGATTACGAGCAGTACTTC
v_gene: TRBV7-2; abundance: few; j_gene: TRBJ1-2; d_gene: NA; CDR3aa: CASSSGTQGYTF; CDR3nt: TGTGCCAGCAGCTCGGGGACACAAGGCTACACCTTC
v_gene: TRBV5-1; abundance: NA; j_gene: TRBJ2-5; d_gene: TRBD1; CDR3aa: CASSGTGWETQYF; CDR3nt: TGCGCCAGCAGCGGGACAGGGTGGGAGACCCAGTACTTC
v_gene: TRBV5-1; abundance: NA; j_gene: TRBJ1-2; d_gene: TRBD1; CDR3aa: CASSLTGGNYGYTF; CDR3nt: TGCGCCAGCAGCTTGACAGGGGGTAACTATGGCTACACCTTC
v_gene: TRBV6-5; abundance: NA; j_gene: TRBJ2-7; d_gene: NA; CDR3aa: CASSFPGSRSEQYF; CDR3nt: TGTGCCAGCAGTTTCCCGGGGTCCCGCTCCGAGCAGTACTTC
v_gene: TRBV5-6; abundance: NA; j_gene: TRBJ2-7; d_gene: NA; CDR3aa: CASSFSGGTYEQYF; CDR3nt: TGTGCCAGCAGCTTTTCCGGGGGAACCTACGAGCAGTACTTC
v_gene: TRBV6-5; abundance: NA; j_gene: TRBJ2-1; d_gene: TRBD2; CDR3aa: CASSGLAGPNEQFF; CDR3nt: TGTGCCAGCAGCGGACTAGCGGGGCCTAATGAGCAGTTCTTC
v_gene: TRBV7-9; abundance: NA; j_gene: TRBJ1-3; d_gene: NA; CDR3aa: CASSRGVIDSGNTIYF; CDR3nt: TGTGCCAGCAGCCGGGGGGTTATCGACTCTGGAAACACCATATATTTT
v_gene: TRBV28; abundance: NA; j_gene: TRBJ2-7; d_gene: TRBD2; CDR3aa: CASSPPSGTSGRAEQYF; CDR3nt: TGTGCCAGCAGCCCCCCTTCCGGGACTAGCGGGAGGGCCGAGCAGTACTTC
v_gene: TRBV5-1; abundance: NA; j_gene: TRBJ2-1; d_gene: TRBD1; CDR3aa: CASTGQNFENEQFF; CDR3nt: TGCGCCAGCACGGGACAGAATTTTGAGAATGAGCAGTTCTTC
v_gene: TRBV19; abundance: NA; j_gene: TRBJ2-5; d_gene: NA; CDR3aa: CASSALRQETQYF; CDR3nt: TGTGCCAGTAGTGCACTTCGCCAAGAGACCCAGTACTTC
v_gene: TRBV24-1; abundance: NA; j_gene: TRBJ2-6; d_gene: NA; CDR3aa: CATSDGKQGTGANVLTF; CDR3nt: TGTGCCACCAGTGATGGGAAGCAGGGTACCGGGGCCAACGTCCTGACTTTC
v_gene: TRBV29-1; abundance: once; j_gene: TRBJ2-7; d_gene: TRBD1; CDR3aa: CSVATGGTGYEQYF; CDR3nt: TGCAGCGTAGCCACAGGGGGTACAGGGTACGAGCAGTACTTC
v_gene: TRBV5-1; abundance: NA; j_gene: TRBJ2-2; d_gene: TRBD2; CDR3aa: CASSLAGGSIGELFF; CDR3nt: TGCGCCAGCAGCTTAGCGGGAGGGAGCATCGGGGAGCTGTTTTTT
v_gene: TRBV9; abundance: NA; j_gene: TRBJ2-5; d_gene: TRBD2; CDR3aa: CASSVSGTETQYF; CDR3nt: TGTGCCAGCAGCGTTAGCGGGACTGAGACCCAGTACTTC
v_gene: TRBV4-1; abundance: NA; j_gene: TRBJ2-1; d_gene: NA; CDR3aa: CASSQDLYQVGLGNEQFF; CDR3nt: TGCGCCAGCAGCCAAGATCTTTATCAGGTCGGACTGGGCAATGAGCAGTTCTTC
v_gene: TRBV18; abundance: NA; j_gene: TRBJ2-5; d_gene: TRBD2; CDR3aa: CASSPRLAGPSRETQYF; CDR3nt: TGTGCCAGCTCACCCAGATTAGCGGGACCTAGTAGGGAGACCCAGTACTTC
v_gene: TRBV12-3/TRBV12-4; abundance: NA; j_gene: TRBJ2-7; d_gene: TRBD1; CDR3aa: CASSSGGSYEQYF; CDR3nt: TGTGCCAGCAGTTCAGGGGGATCCTACGAGCAGTACTTC
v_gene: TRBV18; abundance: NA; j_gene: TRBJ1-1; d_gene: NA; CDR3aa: CASSPTPGEGTAFF; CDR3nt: TGTGCCAGCTCACCAACTCCAGGGGAGGGAACAGCTTTCTTT
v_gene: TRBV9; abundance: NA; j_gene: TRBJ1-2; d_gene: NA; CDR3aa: CASSARGGDGGYTF; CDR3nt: TGTGCCAGCAGCGCCCGTGGGGGGGATGGTGGCTACACCTTC
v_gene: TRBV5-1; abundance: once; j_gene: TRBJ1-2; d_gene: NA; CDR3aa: CASSLQWNVDGYTF; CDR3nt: TGCGCCAGCAGCTTACAGTGGAATGTGGATGGCTACACCTTC
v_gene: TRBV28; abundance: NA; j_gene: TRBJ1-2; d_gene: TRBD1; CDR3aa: CASSLNFGTGEAGYTF; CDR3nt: TGTGCCAGCAGTTTGAATTTCGGGACAGGGGAGGCTGGCTACACCTTC
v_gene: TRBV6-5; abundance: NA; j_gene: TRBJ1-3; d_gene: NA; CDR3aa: CASSRAGGTGNTIYF; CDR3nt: TGTGCCAGCAGTCGCGCGGGGGGAACTGGAAACACCATATATTTT
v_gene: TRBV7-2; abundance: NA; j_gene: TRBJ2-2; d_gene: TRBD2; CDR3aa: CASSLTSGGASGELFF; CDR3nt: TGTGCCAGCAGCCTGACTAGCGGGGGGGCCAGCGGGGAGCTGTTTTTT
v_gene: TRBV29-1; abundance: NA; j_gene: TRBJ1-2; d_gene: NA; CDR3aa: CSVADTNYGYTF; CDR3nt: TGCAGCGTTGCAGACACAAACTATGGCTACACCTTC
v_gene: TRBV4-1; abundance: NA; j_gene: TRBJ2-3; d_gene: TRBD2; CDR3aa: CASSPGGGGGFLFRDTQYF; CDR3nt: TGCGCCAGCAGCCCGGGGGGCGGCGGGGGGTTTCTCTTTCGGGATACGCAGTATTTT
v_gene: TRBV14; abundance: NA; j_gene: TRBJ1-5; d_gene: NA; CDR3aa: CASSQDRLTNQPQHF; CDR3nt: TGTGCCAGCAGCCAAGATCGCCTAACCAATCAGCCCCAGCATTTT
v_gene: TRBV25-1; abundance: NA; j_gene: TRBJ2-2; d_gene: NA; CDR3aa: CASSPRGNTGELFF; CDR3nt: TGTGCCAGCAGCCCCAGGGGGAACACCGGGGAGCTGTTTTTT
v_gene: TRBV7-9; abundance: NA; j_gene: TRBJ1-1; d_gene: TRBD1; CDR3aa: CASSFAWTGATNTEAFF; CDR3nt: TGTGCCAGCAGCTTCGCTTGGACAGGGGCTACTAACACTGAAGCTTTCTTT
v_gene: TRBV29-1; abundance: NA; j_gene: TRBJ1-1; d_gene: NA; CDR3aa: CSVEGQGNTEAFF; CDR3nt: TGCAGCGTTGAAGGGCAGGGGAACACTGAAGCTTTCTTT
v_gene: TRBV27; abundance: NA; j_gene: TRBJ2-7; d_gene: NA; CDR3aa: CASSLLQGAPYEQYF; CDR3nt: TGTGCCAGCAGCCTCCTACAGGGAGCTCCCTACGAGCAGTACTTC
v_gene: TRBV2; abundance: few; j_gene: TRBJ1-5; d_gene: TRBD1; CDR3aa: CASSLQGLGTQPQHF; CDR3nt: TGTGCCAGCAGTTTACAGGGGTTGGGGACTCAGCCCCAGCATTTT
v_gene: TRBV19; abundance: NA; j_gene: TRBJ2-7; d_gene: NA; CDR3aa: CASSIDSREGYEQYF; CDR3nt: TGTGCCAGTAGTATAGATTCCAGGGAAGGCTACGAGCAGTACTTC